This is a list of T cell receptor beta chains from one sample in a study of technical replicates of blood from a handful of donors. This table comes from immunoSEQ multiplex PCR, and its TCRdb copy is limited to in-frame clones, with some not included. Of almost 90,000 clones listed, just under 95% are singletons. Sequencing input: T cells isolated from PBMCs. The receptors stem from a human donor in good health. The conserved cysteine and the conserved F or W are not part of the CDR3 here. The D gene is left open where the match is weak. Not every row has a clone size; where given, it reads once, few, many or a size class.

len: 15
d_gene: TRBD1
v_gene: TRBV28
abundance: .
CDR3aa: ASSSSFDRAANQPQH

len: 11
d_gene: TRBD1
v_gene: TRBV5-8
abundance: .
CDR3aa: ASSWDRGGHYT

len: 11
d_gene: TRBD1
v_gene: TRBV28
abundance: .
CDR3aa: ASSTYPGTAQY

len: 12
d_gene: TRBD2
v_gene: TRBV10-3
abundance: .
CDR3aa: AISSGRGTDTQY

len: 12
d_gene: .
v_gene: TRBV6-5
abundance: .
CDR3aa: ASTGQQTNYGYT

len: 8
d_gene: TRBD1
v_gene: TRBV10-2
abundance: .
CDR3aa: ASGDSKQF

len: 11
d_gene: TRBD1
v_gene: TRBV28
abundance: once
CDR3aa: ASRTGMNTEAF

len: 9
d_gene: .
v_gene: TRBV11-2
abundance: once
CDR3aa: ASSLSFGQY

len: 11
d_gene: .
v_gene: TRBV7-2
abundance: .
CDR3aa: ASSRLQGNEQF

len: 13
d_gene: TRBD1
v_gene: TRBV4-1
abundance: .
CDR3aa: ASSQATQGARGYT

len: 11
d_gene: .
v_gene: TRBV25-1
abundance: .
CDR3aa: ASRASGTDTQY

len: 10
d_gene: .
v_gene: TRBV5-4
abundance: .
CDR3aa: ASITSTGELF

len: 12
d_gene: .
v_gene: TRBV2
abundance: .
CDR3aa: ASGYSGSSGELF

len: 12
d_gene: TRBD1
v_gene: TRBV19
abundance: .
CDR3aa: ASSKGQMNTEAF

len: 15
d_gene: TRBD1
v_gene: TRBV14
abundance: .
CDR3aa: ASSLSWSWTGTGELF

len: 12
d_gene: TRBD2
v_gene: TRBV5-6
abundance: .
CDR3aa: AGASGSSYNEQF

len: 14
d_gene: TRBD2
v_gene: TRBV4-1
abundance: few
CDR3aa: ASSQELGGSPYEQY

len: 11
d_gene: .
v_gene: TRBV9
abundance: .
CDR3aa: ASSVVLASEAF

len: 12
d_gene: .
v_gene: TRBV28
abundance: .
CDR3aa: ASSQAGTSYGYT

len: 13
d_gene: TRBD1
v_gene: TRBV10-1
abundance: .
CDR3aa: ASSDDRERNSPLH

len: 12
d_gene: TRBD1
v_gene: TRBV27
abundance: .
CDR3aa: ASSLSRQGREQY

len: 14
d_gene: TRBD1
v_gene: TRBV30
abundance: .
CDR3aa: AWSVPYRGTNEKLF

len: 11
d_gene: TRBD2
v_gene: TRBV2
abundance: .
CDR3aa: ASRGGIVYEQY

len: 15
d_gene: .
v_gene: TRBV7-9
abundance: once
CDR3aa: ASSLAGVRTATHEQY

len: 14
d_gene: TRBD2
v_gene: TRBV6-1
abundance: .
CDR3aa: ASSEAGLAVDNEQF

len: 12
d_gene: TRBD1
v_gene: TRBV7-3
abundance: .
CDR3aa: ASSLFPQGDIQY

len: 11
d_gene: .
v_gene: TRBV6-1
abundance: few
CDR3aa: ASSERTVYGYT

len: 11
d_gene: .
v_gene: TRBV7-2
abundance: .
CDR3aa: ASRPQGFDTQY

len: 11
d_gene: TRBD1
v_gene: TRBV13
abundance: .
CDR3aa: ASSSFTGEEQY

len: 13
d_gene: TRBD1
v_gene: TRBV6-5
abundance: .
CDR3aa: ASSRDRGDYNEQF

len: 12
d_gene: .
v_gene: TRBV28
abundance: few
CDR3aa: ASSFGQPFYGYT

len: 13
d_gene: TRBD2
v_gene: TRBV9
abundance: .
CDR3aa: ASSPREKIYNEQF

len: 12
d_gene: TRBD1
v_gene: TRBV5-5
abundance: .
CDR3aa: ASSSQGAGNTIY

len: 15
d_gene: .
v_gene: TRBV5-1
abundance: .
CDR3aa: ASSLAPPGLSGNTIY

len: 10
d_gene: .
v_gene: TRBV15
abundance: .
CDR3aa: ASSSDGYEQY

len: 11
d_gene: .
v_gene: TRBV2
abundance: .
CDR3aa: ASGGSQVRTQY